This TCR beta chain was captured in a study of post-analysis software for immune sequencing data. Carried by the TCR beta cDNA libraries were unique molecular identifiers. Using its own MiXCR run on the PCR reads, TCRdb lists one record per CDR3 protein. The profile shows around 260,000 distinct CDR3 sequences, 30% to 45% of them singletons. Study conclusions and caveats: Patients used roughly five TRBV segments, including TRBV5-6, TRBV5-1 and TRBV20-1, more often than controls.

This clonotype was picked up a small number of times. Its antigen is unidentified. A read error is possible here, since a much larger clone lies one base away. The CDR3 length is 16 residues. CDR1 is DFQATT, CDR2 SNEGSKA, per germline (reference sequence). Germline trimming cut 6 bases from V and 11 bases from J; bases unmatched to any gene: 15. Input material: blood. This clonotype was sampled from a girl aged 5 to 17 with multiple sclerosis. The rearrangement links TRBV20-1 to TRBJ2-5, with 16 positions matching TRBD2. This chain's CDR3 is CSAFLGTSGGGNEQYF. DNA of the CDR3: TGCAGTGCCTTTCTCGGGACTAGCGGGGGGGGGAATGAGCAGTACTTC.